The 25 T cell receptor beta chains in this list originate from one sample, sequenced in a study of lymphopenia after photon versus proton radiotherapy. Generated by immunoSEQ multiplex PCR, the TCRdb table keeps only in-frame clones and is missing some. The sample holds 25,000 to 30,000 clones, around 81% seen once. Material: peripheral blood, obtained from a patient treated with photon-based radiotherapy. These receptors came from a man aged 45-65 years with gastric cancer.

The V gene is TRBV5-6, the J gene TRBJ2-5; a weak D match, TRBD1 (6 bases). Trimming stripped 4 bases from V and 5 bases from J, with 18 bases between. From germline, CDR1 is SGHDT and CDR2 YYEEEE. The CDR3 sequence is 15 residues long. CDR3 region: CASSPTPGARETQYF. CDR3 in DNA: TGTGCCAGCAGCCCCACTCCAGGGGCCAGGGAGACCCAGTACTTC.

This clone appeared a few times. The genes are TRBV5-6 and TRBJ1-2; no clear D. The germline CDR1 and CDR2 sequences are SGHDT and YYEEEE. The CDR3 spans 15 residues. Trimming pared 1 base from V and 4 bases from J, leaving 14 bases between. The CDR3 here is CASSLYSDRLYGYTF. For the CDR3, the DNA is TGTGCCAGCAGCTTGTATTCGGACCGACTCTATGGCTACACCTTC.

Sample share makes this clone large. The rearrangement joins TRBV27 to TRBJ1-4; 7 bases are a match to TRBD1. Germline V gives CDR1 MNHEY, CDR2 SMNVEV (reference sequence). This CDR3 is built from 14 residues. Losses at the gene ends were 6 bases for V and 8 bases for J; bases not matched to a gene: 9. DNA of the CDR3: TGTGCCAGCAGCAAAGACAGGGTGAGAGAAAAACTGTTTTTT. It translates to CASSKDRVREKLFF.

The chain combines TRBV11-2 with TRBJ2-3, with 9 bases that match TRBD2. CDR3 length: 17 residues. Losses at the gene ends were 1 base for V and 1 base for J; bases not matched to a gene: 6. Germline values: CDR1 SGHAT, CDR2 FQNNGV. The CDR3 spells CASSLGASGVRTDTQYF. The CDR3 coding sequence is TGTGCCAGCAGCTTAGGGGCTAGCGGGGTCCGCACAGATACGCAGTATTTT.

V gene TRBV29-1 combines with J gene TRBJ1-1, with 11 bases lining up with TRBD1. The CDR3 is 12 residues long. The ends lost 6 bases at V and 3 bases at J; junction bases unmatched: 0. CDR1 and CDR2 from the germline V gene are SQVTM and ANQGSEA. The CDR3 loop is CSVGQGDTEAFF. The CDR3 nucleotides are TGCAGCGTGGGACAGGGGGACACTGAAGCTTTCTTT.

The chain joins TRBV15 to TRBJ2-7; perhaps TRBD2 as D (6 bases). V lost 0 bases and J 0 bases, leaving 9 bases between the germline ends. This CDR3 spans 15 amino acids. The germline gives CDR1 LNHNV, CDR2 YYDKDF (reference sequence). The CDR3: CATSREVSGSYEQYF. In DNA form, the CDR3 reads TGTGCCACCAGCAGAGAGGTTAGCGGCTCCTACGAGCAGTACTTC. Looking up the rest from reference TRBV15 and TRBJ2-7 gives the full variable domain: DAMVIQNPRYQVTQFGKPVTLSCSQTLNHNVMYWYQQKSSQAPKLLFHYYDKDFNNEADTPDNFQSRRPNTSFCFLDIRSPGLGDTAMYLCATSREVSGSYEQYFGPGTRLTVT.

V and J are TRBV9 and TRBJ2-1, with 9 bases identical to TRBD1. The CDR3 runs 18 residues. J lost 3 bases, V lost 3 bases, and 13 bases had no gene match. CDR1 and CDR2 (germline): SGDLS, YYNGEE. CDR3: CASSAGVPRTGDYNEQFF. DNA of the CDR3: TGTGCCAGCAGCGCTGGAGTCCCGAGGACAGGGGACTACAATGAGCAGTTCTTC.

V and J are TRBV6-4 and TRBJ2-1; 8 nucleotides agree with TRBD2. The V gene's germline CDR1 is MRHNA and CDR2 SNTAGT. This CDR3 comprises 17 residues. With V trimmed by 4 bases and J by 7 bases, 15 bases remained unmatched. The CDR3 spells CASSAHLGAGAWNEQFF. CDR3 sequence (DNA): TGTGCCAGCAGTGCCCACTTGGGAGCGGGGGCCTGGAATGAGCAGTTCTTC.

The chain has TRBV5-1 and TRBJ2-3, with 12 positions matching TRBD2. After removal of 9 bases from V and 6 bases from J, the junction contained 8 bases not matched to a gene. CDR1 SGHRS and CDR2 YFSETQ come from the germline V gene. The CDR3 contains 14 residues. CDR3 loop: CATKRLAGEDTQYF. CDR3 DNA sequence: TGCGCCACGAAAAGACTAGCGGGGGAGGATACGCAGTATTTT.

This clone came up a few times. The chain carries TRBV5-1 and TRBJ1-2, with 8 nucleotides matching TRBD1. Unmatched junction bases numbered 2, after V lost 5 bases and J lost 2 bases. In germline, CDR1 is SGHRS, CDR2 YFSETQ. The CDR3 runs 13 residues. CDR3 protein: CASRWDRNYGYTF. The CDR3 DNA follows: TGCGCCAGCAGATGGGACAGGAACTATGGCTACACCTTC.

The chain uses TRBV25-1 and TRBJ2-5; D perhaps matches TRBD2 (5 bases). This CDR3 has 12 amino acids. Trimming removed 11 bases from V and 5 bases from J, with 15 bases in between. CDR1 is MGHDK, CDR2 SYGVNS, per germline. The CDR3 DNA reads TGTGCCGCCGGACGGGGTAGGGAGACCCAGTACTTC. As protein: CAAGRGRETQYF. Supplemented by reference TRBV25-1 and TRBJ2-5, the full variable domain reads EADIYQTPRYLVIGTGKKITLECSQTMGHDKMYWYQQDPGMELHLIHYSYGVNSTEKGDLSSESTVSRIRTEHFPLTLESARPSHTSQYLCAAGRGRETQYFGPGTRLLVL.

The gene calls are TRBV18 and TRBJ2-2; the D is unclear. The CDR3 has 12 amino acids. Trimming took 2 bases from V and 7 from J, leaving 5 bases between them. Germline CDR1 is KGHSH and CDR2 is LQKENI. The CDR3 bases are TGTGCCAGCTCACCAGGGAACGGGGAGCTGTTTTTT. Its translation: CASSPGNGELFF. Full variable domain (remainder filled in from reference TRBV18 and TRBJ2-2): NAGVMQNPRHLVRRRGQEARLRCSPMKGHSHVYWYRQLPEEGLKFMVYLQKENIIDESGMPKERFSAEFPKEGPSILRIQQVVRGDSAAYFCASSPGNGELFFGEGSRLTVL.

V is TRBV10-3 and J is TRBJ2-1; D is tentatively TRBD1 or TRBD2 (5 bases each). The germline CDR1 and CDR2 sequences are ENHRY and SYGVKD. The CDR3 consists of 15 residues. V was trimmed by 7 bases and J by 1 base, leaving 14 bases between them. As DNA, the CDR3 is TGTGCCATCACGGATGGGGACGGGTCCTACAATGAGCAGTTCTTC. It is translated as CAITDGDGSYNEQFF.

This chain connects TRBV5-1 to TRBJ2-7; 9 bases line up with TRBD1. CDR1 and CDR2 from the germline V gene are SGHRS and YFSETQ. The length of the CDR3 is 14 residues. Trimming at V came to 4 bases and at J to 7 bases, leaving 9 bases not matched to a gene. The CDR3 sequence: CASSPGQGRREQYV. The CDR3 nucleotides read TGCGCCAGCAGCCCGGGACAGGGTCGGAGGGAGCAGTACGTC.

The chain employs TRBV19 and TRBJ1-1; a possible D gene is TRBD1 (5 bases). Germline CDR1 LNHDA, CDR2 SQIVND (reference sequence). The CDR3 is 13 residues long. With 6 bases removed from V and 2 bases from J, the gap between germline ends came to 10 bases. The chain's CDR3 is CASRPTENTEAFF. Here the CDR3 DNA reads TGTGCCAGTAGGCCGACAGAAAACACTGAAGCTTTCTTT.

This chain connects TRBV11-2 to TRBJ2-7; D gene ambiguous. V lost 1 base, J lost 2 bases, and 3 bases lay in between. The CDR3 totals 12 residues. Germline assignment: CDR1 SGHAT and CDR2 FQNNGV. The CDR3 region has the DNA TGTGCCAGCAGCTTAGGGGCCTACGAGCAGTACGTC. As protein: CASSLGAYEQYV.

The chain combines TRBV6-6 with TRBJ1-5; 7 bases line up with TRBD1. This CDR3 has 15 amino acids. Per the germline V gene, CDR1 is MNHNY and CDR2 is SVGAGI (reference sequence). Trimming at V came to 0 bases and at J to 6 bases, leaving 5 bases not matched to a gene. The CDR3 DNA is TGTGCCAGCAGTTACTCGAGAGGGGGCACTCAGCCCCAGCATTTT. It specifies CASSYSRGGTQPQHF.

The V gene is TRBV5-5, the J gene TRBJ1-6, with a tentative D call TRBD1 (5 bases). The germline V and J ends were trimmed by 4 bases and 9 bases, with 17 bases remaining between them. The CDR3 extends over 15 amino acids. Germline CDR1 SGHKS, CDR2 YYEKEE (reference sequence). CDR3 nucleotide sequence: TGTGCCAGCAGCCTGGGGCCTCTAGACGGTTCACCCCTCCACTTT. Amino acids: CASSLGPLDGSPLHF.

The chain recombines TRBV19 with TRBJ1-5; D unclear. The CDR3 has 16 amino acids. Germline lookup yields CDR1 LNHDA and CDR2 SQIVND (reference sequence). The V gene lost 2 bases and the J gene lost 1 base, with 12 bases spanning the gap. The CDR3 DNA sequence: TGTGCCAGTAGTATAACGTTAGGGCGGAGCAATCAGCCCCAGCATTTT. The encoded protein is CASSITLGRSNQPQHF.

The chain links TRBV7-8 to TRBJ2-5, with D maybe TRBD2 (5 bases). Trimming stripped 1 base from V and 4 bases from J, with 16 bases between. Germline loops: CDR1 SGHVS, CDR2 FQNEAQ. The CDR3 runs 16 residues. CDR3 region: CASSLVPASGGETQYF. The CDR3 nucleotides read TGTGCCAGCAGCTTAGTCCCAGCATCAGGAGGAGAGACCCAGTACTTC.

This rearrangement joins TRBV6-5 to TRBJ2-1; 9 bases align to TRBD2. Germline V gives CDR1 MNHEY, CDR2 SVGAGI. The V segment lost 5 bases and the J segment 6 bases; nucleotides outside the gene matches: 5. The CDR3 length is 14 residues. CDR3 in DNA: TGTGCCAGCAGTCTGGGACTAGCCGTCAATGAGCAGTTCTTC. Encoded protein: CASSLGLAVNEQFF.

This chain's CDR3 is CASSPGGSLNQPQHF. CDR3 DNA: TGTGCCAGCAGCCCAGGGGGCAGTCTCAATCAGCCCCAGCATTTT. The chain recombines TRBV7-2 with TRBJ1-5, with 8 bases matching TRBD1. V was pared by 5 bases and J by 3 bases, with 6 bases of the junction left unmatched. CDR1 and CDR2 from the germline V gene are SGHTA and FQGNSA. The CDR3 spans 15 residues.

The CDR3 nucleotides read TGTGCCAGCAGAGGACAGGGGGCGCAGGACTATGGCTACACCTTC. It encodes CASRGQGAQDYGYTF. This chain uses TRBV6-1 with TRBJ1-2, with TRBD1 matching 11 bases. The trim removed 6 bases at V and 3 bases at J, leaving 6 bases unmatched. The V gene's germline CDR1 is MNHNS and CDR2 SASEGT. CDR3 length: 15 amino acids.

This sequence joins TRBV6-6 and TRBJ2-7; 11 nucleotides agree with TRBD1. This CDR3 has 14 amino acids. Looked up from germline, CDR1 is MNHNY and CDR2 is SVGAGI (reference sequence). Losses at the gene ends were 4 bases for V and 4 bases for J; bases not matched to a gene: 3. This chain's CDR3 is CASSFGTGGYEQYF. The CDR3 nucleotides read TGTGCCAGCAGTTTCGGGACAGGGGGATACGAGCAGTACTTC.

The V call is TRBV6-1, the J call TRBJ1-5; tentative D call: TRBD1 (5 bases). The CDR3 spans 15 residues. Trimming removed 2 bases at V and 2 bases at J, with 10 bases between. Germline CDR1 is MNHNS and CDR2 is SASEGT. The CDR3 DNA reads TGTGCCAGCAGTGAATACAGGACCCGCAATCAGCCCCAGCATTTT. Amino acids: CASSEYRTRNQPQHF.